These 20 T cell receptor beta chains were sequenced from one sample in a study of blood T cell repertoires in COVID-19. Generated by immunoSEQ multiplex PCR, the TCRdb table keeps only in-frame clones and is missing some. Among about 200,000 clones listed, around 83% were seen once. Sequencing was performed on peripheral blood. These TCRs come from a man over 45 with active or convalescent COVID-19.

The rearrangement links TRBV10-2 to TRBJ2-7; 9 bases agree with TRBD2. The CDR3 is 14 residues long. CDR1 and CDR2 (germline): WSHSY, SAAADI. The trim removed 5 bases at V and 2 bases at J, leaving 4 bases unmatched. CDR3 amino acids: CASSLGLATYEQYV. The CDR3 coding sequence is TGCGCCAGCAGTCTGGGACTAGCTACCTACGAGCAGTACGTC.

The CDR3 DNA sequence: TGTGCCAGCAGCGTAGGTGGGACTAGCGGGAGTTCGGAGACCCAGTACTTC. Its translation is CASSVGGTSGSSETQYF. This chain uses TRBV9 with TRBJ2-5; 14 nucleotides line up with TRBD2. The V gene's germline CDR1 is SGDLS and CDR2 YYNGEE. The J segment lost 5 bases and the V segment lost 0 bases, leaving 6 bases of the junction unmatched. The length of the CDR3 is 17 residues. The complete variable domain, with remaining parts taken from reference TRBV9 and TRBJ2-5, reads DSGVTQTPKHLITATGQRVTLRCSPRSGDLSVYWYQQSLDQGLQFLIQYYNGEERAKGNILERFSAQQFPDLHSELNLSSLELGDSALYFCASSVGGTSGSSETQYFGPGTRLLVL.

The gene calls are TRBV27 and TRBJ1-2; D is undetermined. In germline, CDR1 is MNHEY, CDR2 SMNVEV (reference sequence). Between the trimmed V and J ends, which lost 8 bases and 5 bases, there was a span of 12 bases. This CDR3 is built from 12 residues. CDR3 region: CASGLYPYGYTF. The CDR3 nucleotides read TGTGCCAGCGGACTTTATCCTTATGGCTACACCTTC.

The V and J genes are TRBV5-1 and TRBJ2-1, with a weak D call TRBD2 (6 bases). Germline CDR1 SGHRS, CDR2 YFSETQ. The CDR3 contains 21 residues. The V gene lost 4 bases and the J gene lost 0 bases, with 29 bases spanning the gap. Written as DNA, the CDR3 is TGCGCCAGCAGCCCACCGGGACTCCCCGGGTGGATTCGCAGCTCCTACAATGAGCAGTTCTTC. Translation: CASSPPGLPGWIRSSYNEQFF.

V gene TRBV5-6 combines with J gene TRBJ1-3; D is uncertain. The CDR3 extends over 16 amino acids. V gave up 3 bases and J gave up 0 bases, with 13 bases separating them. Germline V gene lookup returns CDR1 SGHDT and CDR2 YYEEEE. The CDR3 reads CASSSGLLGSGNTIYF. CDR3 DNA: TGTGCCAGCAGCTCAGGCTTATTGGGCTCTGGAAACACCATATATTTT.

The chain recombines TRBV3-1 (or the pseudogene TRBV3-2) with TRBJ2-7, with TRBD2 identical over 10 bases. From germline, CDR1 is LGHDT and CDR2 YNNKEL (reference sequence). The J segment lost 4 bases and the V segment lost 4 bases, leaving 25 bases of the junction unmatched. There are 21 residues in the CDR3. The CDR3 region is CASSPQRGGFSSSSTFYEQYV. The CDR3 nucleotides read TGTGCCAGCAGCCCCCAGCGGGGGGGCTTCAGTTCGTCATCTACCTTTTACGAGCAGTACGTC.

The gene calls are TRBV6-5 and TRBJ2-1; 9 bases agree with TRBD2. Germline loops: CDR1 MNHEY, CDR2 SVGAGI. The V gene end was trimmed by 4 bases and the J gene end by 10 bases; junction bases not matched to a gene: 5. The CDR3 length is 13 residues. The CDR3 loop reads CASSFLSGGEQFF. CDR3 in DNA: TGTGCCAGCAGTTTCCTTAGCGGGGGAGAGCAGTTCTTC.

The V call is TRBV4-3, the J call TRBJ2-7, with D possibly TRBD1 on 5 matching bases. Trimming pared 3 bases from V and 6 bases from J, leaving 12 bases between. The CDR3 runs 13 residues. Per the germline V gene, CDR1 is LGHNA and CDR2 is YSLEER. The CDR3 nucleotides are TGCGCCAGCAGCCAGAGCAGGGTCCGCGAGCAGTACTTC. Amino acid sequence: CASSQSRVREQYF.

The genes are TRBV6-2 or TRBV6-3 and TRBJ1-2; no clear D. V lost 4 bases and J 4 bases, leaving 7 bases between the germline ends. CDR3 size: 12 residues. Germline V CDR1 and CDR2: MNHEY, SVGEGT. CDR3 protein: CASSSGIYGYTF. DNA of the CDR3: TGTGCCAGCAGTTCGGGGATCTATGGCTACACCTTC.

The CDR3 region has the DNA TGTGCCAGCAGTTTGGGACAGGGCAGTGAGCAGTTCTTC. This gives the protein CASSLGQGSEQFF. V is TRBV28 and J is TRBJ2-1, with 9 bases identical to TRBD1. The germline CDR1 and CDR2 sequences are MDHEN and SYDVKM. Trimming cost V 3 bases and J 9 bases; bases outside gene matches: 3. The CDR3 length is 13 residues. Drawing the rest from reference TRBV28 and TRBJ2-1, the complete variable domain is DVKVTQSSRYLVKRTGEKVFLECVQDMDHENMFWYRQDPGLGLRLIYFSYDVKMKEKGDIPEGYSVSREKKERFSLILESASTNQTSMYLCASSLGQGSEQFFGPGTRLTVL.

This chain connects TRBV18 to TRBJ2-7; D gene unclear. The germline CDR1 and CDR2 sequences are KGHSH and LQKENI. The CDR3 is 15 residues long. V lost 1 base, J lost 0 bases, and 10 bases lay in between. As DNA, the CDR3 is TGTGCCAGCTCACCACAAATTACAAGCTCCTACGAGCAGTACTTC. Its translation is CASSPQITSSYEQYF.

The rearrangement uses TRBV9 and TRBJ2-5; 10 bases agree with TRBD1. With V trimmed by 0 bases and J by 3 bases, 2 bases remained unmatched. The CDR3 loop spans 15 amino acids. Germline CDR1 and CDR2: SGDLS and YYNGEE. The DNA of the CDR3 is TGTGCCAGCAGCGTAGCCGGGACAGGGGAAGAGACCCAGTACTTC. This codes for CASSVAGTGEETQYF.

V and J are TRBV4-1 and TRBJ2-7; 8 bases map to TRBD2. The CDR3 has 17 amino acids. Germline V CDR1 and CDR2: MGHRA, YSYEKL. Trimming took 2 bases from V and 2 from J; bases not matched to a gene: 11. In DNA, the CDR3 is TGCGCCAGCAGCCAATATACCCCTAGCGGGCTTCCCTACGAGCAGTACTTC. Its protein is CASSQYTPSGLPYEQYF.

This chain joins TRBV6-6 and TRBJ1-1, with D unclear. This CDR3 is 14 amino acids long. Per germline, CDR1 MNHNY and CDR2 SVGAGI (reference sequence). The V end was cut by 2 bases, the J end by 3 bases, with 10 bases between. The CDR3 DNA is TGTGCCAGCAGTTACGAGGCAGAGTACACTGAAGCTTTCTTT. It encodes CASSYEAEYTEAFF.

The chain recombines TRBV15 with TRBJ1-6, with a weak D call TRBD1 (5 bases). The CDR3 extends over 15 amino acids. CDR1 and CDR2 from the germline V gene are LNHNV and YYDKDF (reference sequence). V was clipped by 5 bases and J by 9 bases, with 17 bases between them. The CDR3 sequence: CATSGRRALGSPLHF. As DNA, the CDR3 is TGTGCCACCAGCGGTCGCAGGGCCCTCGGTTCACCCCTCCACTTT.

CDR3 region: CASSSGTAGEAFF. The CDR3 nucleotides are TGTGCCAGCAGCTCCGGGACTGCGGGGGAAGCTTTCTTT. The V and J genes are TRBV5-6 and TRBJ1-1; maybe TRBD1 (5 bases). Germline V lookup: CDR1 SGHDT, CDR2 YYEEEE. The CDR3 contains 13 residues. V lost 3 bases and J 8 bases, leaving 14 bases between the germline ends.

This rearrangement joins TRBV11-1 to TRBJ2-1, with D maybe TRBD1 (5 bases). CDR3 length equals 11 residues. Germline loops: CDR1 SGHAT, CDR2 FQDESV (reference sequence). V was shortened by 8 bases and J by 6 bases, with 8 bases between the two germline ends. The chain's CDR3 is CASGAINEQFF. In nucleotides, the CDR3 is TGTGCCAGCGGGGCGATCAATGAGCAGTTCTTC.

The gene calls are TRBV7-8 and TRBJ2-2; 11 nucleotides line up with TRBD2. V lost 10 bases, J lost 6 bases, and 7 bases stayed unmatched. The CDR3 spans 14 residues. From germline, CDR1 is SGHVS and CDR2 FQNEAQ. CDR3 nucleotide sequence: TGTGCCACCTCTAATAGCGGGGGGGCCGGGGAGCTGTTTTTT. Translation gives CATSNSGGAGELFF.

This clone was seen just once. J is TRBJ1-6 and V is TRBV28, with 9 nucleotides matching TRBD1. This CDR3 comprises 18 residues. In germline, CDR1 is MDHEN, CDR2 SYDVKM. Losses at the gene ends were 4 bases for V and 2 bases for J; bases not matched to a gene: 9. CDR3: CASSSPKQGAPYNSPLHF. The CDR3 coding sequence is TGTGCCAGCAGTTCTCCGAAACAGGGGGCACCCTATAATTCACCCCTCCACTTT.

The V call is TRBV28, the J call TRBJ1-5; TRBD1 matches 10 bases. The CDR3 totals 14 residues. V trimming: 2 bases; J trimming: 7 bases; junction bases outside the gene matches: 2. From germline, CDR1 is MDHEN and CDR2 SYDVKM. CDR3 residues: CASSLGTGDQPQHF. The CDR3 DNA sequence: TGTGCCAGCAGTTTAGGGACAGGGGACCAGCCCCAGCATTTT.